This record looks at one T cell receptor (beta chain) sequence and its context. Its matching antigen is unknown. This sample is drawn from a study of identical twins. CDR3 length equals 15 residues. CDR1 is MNHEY and CDR2 is SVGEGT in the germline V gene. Trimming took 9 bases from V and 4 from J; bases not matched to a gene: 10. Regarding the study as a whole: Out-of-frame alpha sequences that twins shared showed excess low generation probability.

One entry per CDR3 protein results from TCRdb running MiXCR on the 5' RACE reads. Among some 500,000 distinct CDR3 sequences listed, over 11% were seen once. In addition, the sample was reused for a study of yellow fever vaccine responses in identical twins. That publication notes: In identical twins, vaccine T cell responses appeared partly shared and partly individual.

The clonotype originates from a woman between 18 and 29 years old in good health. This sequence joins TRBV6-2 or TRBV6-3 and TRBJ2-1, with TRBD2 matching over 9 bases. The sequencing sample was made of CD4+ T cells sorted from blood. The CDR3: CASTIAGVGYNEQFF. CDR3 sequence (DNA): TGTGCCAGTACCATAGCGGGAGTGGGGTACAATGAGCAGTTCTTC.